A single sample is the source of the 29 T cell receptor beta chains below, sequenced in a study of blood T cells in healthy people across ages. Sample-barcoded 5' priming and a J-beta primer mix drove a second PCR of about 7 to 12 cycles. Via MiXCR, TCRdb re-called the 5' RACE reads, giving one row per CDR3 protein. The data hold 1.5 million to 1.9 million distinct CDR3 sequences, with less than 45% observed a single time. Sequences were obtained from blood. The source is a young woman in good health.

The chain employs TRBV6-6 and TRBJ2-1, with D maybe TRBD2 (6 bases). CDR1 and CDR2 (germline): MNHNY, SVGAGI (reference sequence). This CDR3 spans 14 amino acids. The V and J ends lost 5 bases and 8 bases respectively, with 16 bases between them. The CDR3 sequence: CASSAGGTYDEQFF. CDR3 nucleotides: TGTGCCAGCAGTGCAGGAGGGACTTATGATGAGCAGTTCTTC.

This clonotype was picked up a small number of times. The chain recombines TRBV20-1 with TRBJ1-5; the D is unclear. The V end lost 6 bases, the J end lost 5 bases, and 17 bases lay between the germline ends. The CDR3 spans 14 residues. CDR1 and CDR2 from the germline V gene are DFQATT and SNEGSKA (reference sequence). The CDR3 coding sequence is TGCAGTGCCAACCAGGTCGTCGAAGATCAGCCCCAGCATTTT. The encoded protein is CSANQVVEDQPQHF.

This clonotype turned up a few times. The J gene is TRBJ1-1, the V gene TRBV2, with D unclear. The CDR3 is 11 residues long. Germline-derived CDR1 and CDR2 are SNHLY and FYNNEI. Trimming pared 2 bases from V and 7 bases from J, leaving 5 bases between. The CDR3 is CASSEYVEAFF. The CDR3 nucleotides read TGTGCCAGCAGTGAATATGTTGAAGCTTTCTTT.

The CDR3 here is CASSLGPGRASTDTQYF. The CDR3 region has the DNA TGCGCCAGCAGCTTAGGGCCCGGGAGGGCTAGCACAGATACGCAGTATTTT. The chain employs TRBV5-1 and TRBJ2-3; the match to TRBD2 covers 8 bases. J was trimmed by 0 bases and V by 2 bases; bases with no gene match: 8. This CDR3 is built from 17 residues. The germline gives CDR1 SGHRS, CDR2 YFSETQ.

The chain is built from TRBV7-6 and TRBJ2-3; possibly TRBD2 for D (7 bases). The V end lost 1 base, the J end lost 2 bases, and 10 bases lay between the germline ends. The V gene's germline CDR1 is SGHVS and CDR2 FNYEAQ. The CDR3 runs 15 residues. The DNA for the CDR3 is TGTGCCAGCAGCTTAGGACGGGGGGCCACAGATACGCAGTATTTT. It specifies CASSLGRGATDTQYF.

This chain connects TRBV7-9 to TRBJ1-1, with D possibly being TRBD1 (6 bases). The CDR3 runs to 15 residues. Germline CDR1 and CDR2: SEHNR and FQNEAQ (reference sequence). Trimming removed 5 bases at V and 0 bases at J, with 13 bases between. The chain's CDR3 is CASSARQVMNTEAFF. DNA for the CDR3: TGTGCCAGCAGCGCGCGACAGGTCATGAACACTGAAGCTTTCTTT. The full variable domain, with the rest looked up from reference TRBV7-9 and TRBJ1-1, is DTGVSQNPRHKITKRGQNVTFRCDPISEHNRLYWYRQTLGQGPEFLTYFQNEAQLEKSRLLSDRFSAERPKGSFSTLEIQRTEQGDSAMYLCASSARQVMNTEAFFGQGTRLTVV.

V gene TRBV5-5 combines with J gene TRBJ2-3; D is ambiguous. The CDR3 has 14 amino acids. Germline CDR1 is SGHKS and CDR2 is YYEKEE (reference sequence). Between the trimmed V and J ends, which lost 5 bases and 5 bases, there was a span of 15 bases. The CDR3: CASRQKAVLDTQYF. The CDR3 DNA reads TGTGCCAGCAGACAAAAGGCTGTACTAGATACGCAGTATTTT.

The chain is built from TRBV6-2 or TRBV6-3 and TRBJ2-5, with 11 bases identical to TRBD2. Germline-derived CDR1 and CDR2 are MNHEY and SVGEGT. The length of the CDR3 is 16 residues. After removal of 5 bases from V and 11 bases from J, the junction contained 16 bases not matched to a gene. The CDR3: CASSRRLSGGANEQYF. The CDR3 bases are TGTGCCAGCAGTCGTCGCCTTAGCGGGGGGGCTAATGAGCAGTACTTC.

This chain's CDR3 is CAWSPGTSGRQETQYF. In DNA form, the CDR3 reads TGTGCCTGGAGTCCCGGGACTAGCGGGAGACAAGAGACCCAGTACTTC. The chain couples TRBV30 to TRBJ2-5; 14 positions match TRBD2. The germline CDR1 and CDR2 sequences are GTSNPN and SVGIG (reference sequence). The CDR3 contains 16 residues. Trimming took 2 bases from V and 2 from J; bases not matched to a gene: 4.

Only a few counts were recorded for this clonotype. The chain is built from TRBV6-2 or TRBV6-3 and TRBJ2-7; perhaps TRBD2 as D (5 bases). The J call may be in error: the DNA end matches TRBJ2-5 better. The germline V gene has CDR1 MNHEY and CDR2 SVGEGT. The CDR3 sequence is 15 residues long. CDR3 in DNA: TGTGCCAGCAGTTCCAGACGGGAATTGGGGGAGACCCAGTACTTC. Translated: CASSSRRELGETQYF.

The chain employs TRBV9 and TRBJ1-1, with D possibly being TRBD1 (6 bases). Germline loops: CDR1 SGDLS, CDR2 YYNGEE. This CDR3 has 16 residues. The V end lost 3 bases, the J end lost 2 bases, and 17 bases lay between the germline ends. CDR3 sequence reads: CASSETGTPLNTEAFF. The CDR3 nucleotides are TGTGCCAGCAGCGAGACCGGGACACCGTTAAACACTGAAGCTTTCTTT.

The table lists this clonotype with many counts. The genes are TRBV5-1 and TRBJ2-1, with TRBD1 matching over 7 bases. Per the germline V gene, CDR1 is SGHRS and CDR2 is YFSETQ. The trim removed 0 bases at V and 3 bases at J, leaving 3 bases unmatched. This CDR3 comprises 15 residues. The CDR3 DNA reads as TGCGCCAGCAGCTTGGCCGGGACAGTCTACAATGAGCAGTTCTTC. This codes for CASSLAGTVYNEQFF.

This sequence joins TRBV6-6 and TRBJ1-2; 9 bases agree with TRBD1. The CDR3 spans 14 residues. V was pared by 6 bases and J by 1 base, with 3 bases of the junction left unmatched. CDR1 and CDR2 (germline): MNHNY, SVGAGI (reference sequence). The CDR3 here is CASRQGQGNYGYTF. DNA for the CDR3: TGTGCCAGCAGACAGGGACAGGGTAACTATGGCTACACCTTC.

The chain is built from TRBV29-1 and TRBJ1-1; D is uncertain. V gave up 4 bases and J gave up 8 bases, with 8 bases separating them. Germline V gives CDR1 SQVTM, CDR2 ANQGSEA. The CDR3 runs 10 residues. CDR3 sequence (DNA): TGCAGCGTTGGGACCGCCGAAGCTTTCTTT. Translating it yields CSVGTAEAFF.

This clonotype has just one count. This chain connects TRBV6-2 or TRBV6-3 to TRBJ2-1, with 11 bases identical to TRBD2. The V gene end was trimmed by 6 bases and the J gene end by 6 bases; junction bases not matched to a gene: 7. The CDR3 consists of 15 residues. CDR1 and CDR2 (germline): MNHEY, SVGEGT. The CDR3 protein is CASRPSGRMGNEQFF. The CDR3 DNA reads as TGTGCCAGCAGACCTAGCGGGAGGATGGGCAATGAGCAGTTCTTC.

This clonotype turned up a few times. The chain has TRBV20-1 and TRBJ2-5; no firm D call. The germline V and J ends were trimmed by 1 base and 0 bases, with 6 bases remaining between them. Germline V CDR1 and CDR2: DFQATT, SNEGSKA (reference sequence). The CDR3 has 13 amino acids. This CDR3 is CSARGHYQETQYF. The CDR3 nucleotides read TGCAGTGCTAGAGGGCACTACCAAGAGACCCAGTACTTC.

The chain uses TRBV29-1 and TRBJ2-3; 7 nucleotides agree with TRBD2. Looked up from germline, CDR1 is SQVTM and CDR2 is ANQGSEA. The CDR3 spans 13 residues. Trimming took 7 bases from V and 2 from J; bases not matched to a gene: 6. CDR3 sequence (DNA): TGCAGCGGTGGACTAGTCCTCACAGATACGCAGTATTTT. Translating it yields CSGGLVLTDTQYF.

This clonotype came up a few times. The CDR3: CASGGPPHYEQYF. DNA of the CDR3: TGTGCCAGCGGAGGGCCTCCTCACTACGAGCAGTACTTC. The V gene is TRBV6-2 or TRBV6-3, the J gene TRBJ2-7; maybe TRBD2 (6 bases). Looked up from germline, CDR1 is MNHEY and CDR2 is SVGEGT. The CDR3 loop spans 13 amino acids. V lost 8 bases and J lost 3, with 14 bases in between.

The chain is built from TRBV4-2 and TRBJ1-5; weak D call: TRBD1 (5 bases). CDR3 length equals 14 residues. Germline CDR1 reads LGHNA; CDR2 reads YNFKEQ. V lost 4 bases and J 7 bases, leaving 14 bases between the germline ends. The CDR3 DNA sequence: TGTGCCAGCAGCCCAGTTTGGGGCCGGCAGCCCCAGCATTTT. The encoded protein is CASSPVWGRQPQHF.

CDR3 sequence: CASTWTGSDGYTF. In DNA, the CDR3 is TGTGCCAGCACCTGGACAGGTTCGGATGGCTACACCTTC. The J gene is TRBJ1-2, the V gene TRBV12-3 or TRBV12-4; 7 nucleotides align to TRBD1. The CDR3 totals 13 residues. Trimming cost V 7 bases and J 6 bases; bases outside gene matches: 8.

The rearrangement uses TRBV27 and TRBJ1-5, with D possibly matching TRBD1 (5 bases). Per the germline V gene, CDR1 is MNHEY and CDR2 is SMNVEV (reference sequence). V lost 5 bases, J lost 3 bases, and 14 bases lay in between. The CDR3 spans 15 residues. The CDR3 DNA reads as TGTGCCAGCAGTCTAACAAGACAGCACAATCAGCCCCAGCATTTT. As protein: CASSLTRQHNQPQHF.

This clonotype appeared a few times. This chain uses TRBV10-3 with TRBJ1-4; D gene unclear. V dropped 0 bases and J dropped 6 bases, with 8 bases sitting between them. The CDR3 covers 14 residues. CDR1 ENHRY and CDR2 SYGVKD come from the germline V gene. CDR3 residues: CAISESGLHEKLFF. The CDR3 nucleotides are TGTGCCATCAGTGAGTCAGGTCTCCATGAAAAACTGTTTTTT.

This chain uses TRBV5-1 with TRBJ1-5, with unresolved D. This CDR3 spans 16 amino acids. Looked up from germline, CDR1 is SGHRS and CDR2 is YFSETQ. Deletions cut 0 bases from V and 4 bases from J, with 14 bases between. In DNA form, the CDR3 reads TGCGCCAGCAGCTTGGGAGACGCCGGCCCGAATCAGCCCCAGCATTTT. Translated, it gives CASSLGDAGPNQPQHF.

This chain links TRBV2 with TRBJ2-5; the D is unclear. This CDR3 is 13 amino acids long. The ends were cut back, 3 bases at V and 2 bases at J, with 7 bases in the middle. The germline CDR1 and CDR2 sequences are SNHLY and FYNNEI. The CDR3: CASSDNSQETQYF. CDR3 coding DNA: TGTGCCAGCAGTGATAACAGTCAAGAGACCCAGTACTTC.

This clonotype was picked up a small number of times. The chain combines TRBV3-1 with TRBJ2-7; the D is unclear. The DNA end is a closer match to TRBJ2-4, so the J assignment may be wrong. Germline V gives CDR1 LGHDT, CDR2 YNNKEL (reference sequence). The CDR3 spans 13 residues. DNA for the CDR3: TGTGCCAGCAGCCAAGACATCAAAAACATTCAGTACTTC. Translation gives CASSQDIKNIQYF.

The chain employs TRBV6-5 and TRBJ1-2, with TRBD1 as a possible D gene (5 bases). The CDR3 loop spans 15 amino acids. Per germline, CDR1 MNHEY and CDR2 SVGAGI. Between the trimmed V and J ends, which lost 5 bases and 6 bases, there was a span of 19 bases. CDR3 sequence (DNA): TGTGCCAGCAGTGGGAGGGGTTCCAGGCCCCATGGCTACACCTTC. Amino acid sequence: CASSGRGSRPHGYTF.

A few counts support this clonotype. The CDR3 DNA is TGTGCCATCAGTCAACAGGAAAGCTCCTACAATGAGCAGTTCTTC. Translation gives CAISQQESSYNEQFF. The chain couples TRBV10-3 to TRBJ2-1, with D possibly TRBD1 on 5 matching bases. Germline CDR1 and CDR2: ENHRY and SYGVKD. V was trimmed by 5 bases and J by 0 bases, leaving 11 bases between them. The CDR3 covers 15 residues.

This clonotype was seen a few times. The chain recombines TRBV4-1 with TRBJ2-7, with D tentatively TRBD2 (5 bases). The V end was cut by 3 bases, the J end by 5 bases, with 14 bases between. The CDR3 consists of 14 residues. CDR1 is MGHRA, CDR2 YSYEKL, per germline. The CDR3 coding sequence is TGCGCCAGCAGCCATCCCGCTAGCAGGAACGAGCAGTACTTC. Encoded protein: CASSHPASRNEQYF.

This clonotype turned up a few times. V is TRBV24-1 and J is TRBJ2-1; 8 nucleotides align to TRBD1. Germline trimming cut 6 bases from V and 4 bases from J; bases unmatched to any gene: 10. The CDR3 is 16 residues long. Germline V gene data show CDR1 as KGHDR and CDR2 as SFDVKD. Written as DNA, the CDR3 is TGTGCCACCAGTAAGACCGGGACAGGTGCTTACAATGAGCAGTTCTTC. Translated, it gives CATSKTGTGAYNEQFF.